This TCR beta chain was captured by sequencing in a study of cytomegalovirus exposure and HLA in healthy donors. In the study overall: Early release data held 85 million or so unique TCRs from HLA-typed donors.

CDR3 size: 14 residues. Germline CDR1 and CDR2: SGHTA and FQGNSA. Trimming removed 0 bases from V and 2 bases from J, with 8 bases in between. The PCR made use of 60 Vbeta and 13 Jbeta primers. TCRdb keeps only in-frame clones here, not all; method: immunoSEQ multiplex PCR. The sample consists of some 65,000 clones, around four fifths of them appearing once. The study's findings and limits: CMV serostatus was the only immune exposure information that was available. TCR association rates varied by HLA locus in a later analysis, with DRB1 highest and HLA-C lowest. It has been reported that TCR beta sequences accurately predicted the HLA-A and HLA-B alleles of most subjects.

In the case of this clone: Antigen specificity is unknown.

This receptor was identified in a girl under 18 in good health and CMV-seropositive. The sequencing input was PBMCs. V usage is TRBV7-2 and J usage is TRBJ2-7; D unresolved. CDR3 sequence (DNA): TGTGCCAGCAGCTTAGCCCCTCCTCCCTACGAGCAGTACTTC. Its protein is CASSLAPPPYEQYF.